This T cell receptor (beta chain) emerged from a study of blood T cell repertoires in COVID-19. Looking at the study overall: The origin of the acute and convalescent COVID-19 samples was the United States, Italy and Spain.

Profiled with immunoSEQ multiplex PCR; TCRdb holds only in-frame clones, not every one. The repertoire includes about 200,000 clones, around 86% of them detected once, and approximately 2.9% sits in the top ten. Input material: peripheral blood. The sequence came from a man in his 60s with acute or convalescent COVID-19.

CDR3 nucleotides: TGCAGCGTTGCTCGGAAGACAGGGGGGTATTCCTACGAGCAGTACTTC. Amino acids: CSVARKTGGYSYEQYF. This rearrangement joins TRBV29-1 to TRBJ2-7, with 9 bases matching TRBD1. CDR3 length: 16 amino acids. Germline V gene sequence: CDR1 SQVTM, CDR2 ANQGSEA. Unmatched junction bases numbered 11, after V lost 4 bases and J lost 1 base.